These 2 T cell receptor beta chains were all obtained from the same sample, sequenced in a study of T cells in Graves' hyperthyroidism and ophthalmopathy (dated by TCRdb to 2018 to 2020). The library was obtained by multiplex PCR. Sequencing took place on an Illumina HiSeq 2000. The TCR beta CDR3 regions were amplified from RNA transcripts. The TCR CDR3 was subjected to a first round of RT-PCR using the HTBI primer set and the Qiagen OneStep RT-PCR kit. Using fastp at Q25 and MiXCR, TCRdb reprocessed the public reads and kept productive beta chains. Records with the same CDR3 protein are collapsed into one entry carrying the most frequent genes and DNA. The sample data list a few hundred thousand distinct CDR3 sequences, and around 42% of these were observed just once. The ten largest clones capture around 7.7% of the sample. Sequenced: peripheral blood or thyroid tissue (not recorded which). These receptors originate from a woman aged 18-30 years with Graves' hyperthyroidism.

About this clonotype: This may stem from a read error, because a much larger clone lies one nucleotide away. This rearrangement joins TRBV7-2 to TRBJ2-7; no firm D call. CDR1 and CDR2 (germline): SGHTA, FQGNSA. This CDR3 contains 12 residues. The CDR3 bases are TGTGCCAGCAGCTCTTACTCCTACGAGCAGTGCTTC. Its protein is CASSSYSYEQCF.

The J gene is TRBJ1-2, the V gene TRBV2, with D unresolved. The CDR3 spans 11 residues. CDR1 is SNHLY and CDR2 is FYNNEI in the germline V gene. As DNA, the CDR3 is TGTGCTGCGCCAGGCAGTAGTGGCTACACCTTC. This encodes CAAPGSSGYTF.